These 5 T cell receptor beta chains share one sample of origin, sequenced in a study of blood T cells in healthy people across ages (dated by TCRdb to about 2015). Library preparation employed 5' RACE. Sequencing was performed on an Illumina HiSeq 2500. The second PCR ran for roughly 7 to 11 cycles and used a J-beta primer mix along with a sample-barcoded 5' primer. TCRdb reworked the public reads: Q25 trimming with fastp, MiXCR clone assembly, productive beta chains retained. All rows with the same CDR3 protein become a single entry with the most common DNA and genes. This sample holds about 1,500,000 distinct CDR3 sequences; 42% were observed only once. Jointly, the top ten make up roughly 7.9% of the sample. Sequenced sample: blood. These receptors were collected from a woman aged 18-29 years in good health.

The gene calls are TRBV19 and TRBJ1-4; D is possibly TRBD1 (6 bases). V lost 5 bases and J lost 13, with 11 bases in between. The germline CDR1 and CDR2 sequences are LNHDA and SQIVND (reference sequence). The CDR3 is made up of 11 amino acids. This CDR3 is CASSAGAGLFF. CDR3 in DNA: TGTGCCAGTAGTGCAGGGGCGGGACTGTTTTTT.

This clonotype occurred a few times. Here the CDR3 reads CASSSDREANNEQFF. CDR3 DNA sequence: TGTGCCAGCAGTAGCGACAGGGAGGCTAACAATGAGCAGTTCTTC. The rearrangement joins TRBV12-3 or TRBV12-4 to TRBJ2-1; tentatively, D is TRBD1 (7 bases). The CDR3 sequence is 15 residues long. The V gene lost 5 bases and the J gene lost 5 bases, with 16 bases spanning the gap.

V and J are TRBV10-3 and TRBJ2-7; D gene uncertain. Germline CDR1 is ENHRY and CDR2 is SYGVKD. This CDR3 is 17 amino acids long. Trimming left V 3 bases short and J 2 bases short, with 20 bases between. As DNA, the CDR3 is TGTGCCATCAGTGACGGCAATAGGGCAGGCCTAACCTACGAGCAGTACTTC. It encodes CAISDGNRAGLTYEQYF.

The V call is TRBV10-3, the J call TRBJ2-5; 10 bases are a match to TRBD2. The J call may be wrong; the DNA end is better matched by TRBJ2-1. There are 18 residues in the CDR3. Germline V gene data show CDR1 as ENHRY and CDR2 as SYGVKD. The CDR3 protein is CAISESGRLAGNQETQFF. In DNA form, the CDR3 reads TGTGCCATCAGTGAGTCCGGGAGACTAGCGGGCAACCAAGAGACCCAGTTCTTC.

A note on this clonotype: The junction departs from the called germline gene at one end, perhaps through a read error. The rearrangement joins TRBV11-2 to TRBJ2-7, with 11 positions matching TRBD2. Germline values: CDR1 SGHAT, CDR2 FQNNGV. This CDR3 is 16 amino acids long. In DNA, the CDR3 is TGTGCCGGCAGCTTAGGGGGACTAGCGGTGACCTACGAGCAGTACTTC. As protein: CAGSLGGLAVTYEQYF.